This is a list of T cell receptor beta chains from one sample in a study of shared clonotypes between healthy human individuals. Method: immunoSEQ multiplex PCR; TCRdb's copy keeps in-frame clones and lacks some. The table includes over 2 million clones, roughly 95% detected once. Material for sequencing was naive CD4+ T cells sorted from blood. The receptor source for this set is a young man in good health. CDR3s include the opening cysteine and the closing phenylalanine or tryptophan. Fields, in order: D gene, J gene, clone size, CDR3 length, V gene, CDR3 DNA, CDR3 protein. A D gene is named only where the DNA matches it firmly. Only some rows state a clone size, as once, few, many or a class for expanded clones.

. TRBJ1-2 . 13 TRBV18 TGTGCCAGCTCCCCCGGGGGTGATCCTTTCTACACCTTC CASSPGGDPFYTF
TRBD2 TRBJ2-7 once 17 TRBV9 TGTGCCAGCAGCGTAGCTATCCTAGCGGGGAGCTCCTACGAGCAGTACTTC CASSVAILAGSSYEQYF
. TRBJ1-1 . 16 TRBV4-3 TGCGCCAGCAGCCAAGAGTATAGGACCCAGAACACTGAAGCTTTCTTT CASSQEYRTQNTEAFF
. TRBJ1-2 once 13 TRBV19 TGTGCCAGTAGTATACAACCTAACTATGGCTACACCTTC CASSIQPNYGYTF
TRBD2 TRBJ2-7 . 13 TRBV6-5 TGTGCCAGTTACGGGGGGAGCTCCTACGAGCAGTACTTC CASYGGSSYEQYF
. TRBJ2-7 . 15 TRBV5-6 TGTGCCAGCAGCTTGGACGGGGAACCCCCCTACGAGCAGTACTTC CASSLDGEPPYEQYF
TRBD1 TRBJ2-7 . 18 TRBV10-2 TGCGCCAGCAGTGAGTCAGGACGTAGGGACAGGCGTTCCTACGAGCAGTACTTC CASSESGRRDRRSYEQYF
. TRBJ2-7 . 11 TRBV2 TGTGCCAGCTCCCCCACCTACGAGCAGTACTTC CASSPTYEQYF
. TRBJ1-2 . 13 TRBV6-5 TGTGCCAGCAGTTTTACAGGGAGCTATGGCTACACCTTC CASSFTGSYGYTF
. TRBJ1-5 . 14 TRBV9 TGTGCCAGCAGCCCTGGGGTAGGCAATCAGCCCCAGCATTTT CASSPGVGNQPQHF
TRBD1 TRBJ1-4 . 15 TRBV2 TGTGCCAGCAGACCCCGGACAGGGGGCGTTGAAAAACTGTTTTTT CASRPRTGGVEKLFF
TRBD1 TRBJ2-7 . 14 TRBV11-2 TGTGCCAGCAGCTTAGGGACAGGGGGCTACGAGCAGTACTTC CASSLGTGGYEQYF
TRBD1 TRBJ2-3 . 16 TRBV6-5 TGTGCCAGCAGTTACCAAGCAGGGGGAGCGCCAGATACGCAGTATTTT CASSYQAGGAPDTQYF
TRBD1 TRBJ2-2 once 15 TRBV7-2 TGTGCCAGCAGCTTAGGGCAGGGGGCGACCGGGGAGCTGTTTTTT CASSLGQGATGELFF
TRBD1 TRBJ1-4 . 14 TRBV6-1 TGTGCCAGCAACCCGACAGGGCGGGGTGAAAAACTGTTTTTT CASNPTGRGEKLFF
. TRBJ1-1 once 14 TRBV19 TGTGCCAGTAGTATCTGGGCGTCGAACACTGAAGCTTTCTTT CASSIWASNTEAFF
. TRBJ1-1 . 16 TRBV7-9 TGTGCCAGCAGCCCGGTCAGGCAGACTAAGAACACTGAAGCTTTCTTT CASSPVRQTKNTEAFF
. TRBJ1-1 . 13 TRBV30 TGTGCCTGGATGCGGGGCCCGATTACTGAAGCTTTCTTT CAWMRGPITEAFF
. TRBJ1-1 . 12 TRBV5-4 TGTGCCAGCAGCCGGTCGGGGACTGAAGCTTTCTTT CASSRSGTEAFF
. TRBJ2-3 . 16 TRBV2 TGTGCCAGCAGGGCGGCCTCCGGCGCGCGCACAGATACGCAGTATTTT CASRAASGARTDTQYF
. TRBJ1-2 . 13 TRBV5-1 TGCGCCAGCAGCCTATCGACGGACTATGGCTACACCTTC CASSLSTDYGYTF
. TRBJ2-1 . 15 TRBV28 TGTGCCAGCTCTGGGTTCTCGGAGTCCTACAATGAGCAGTTCTTC CASSGFSESYNEQFF
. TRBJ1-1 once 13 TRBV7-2 TGTGCCAGCAGCTTAGTGGGGGCCACTGAAGCTTTCTTT CASSLVGATEAFF
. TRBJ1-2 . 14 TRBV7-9 TGTGCCAGCAGCTTAGTAGGCTATGATAATGGCTACACCTTC CASSLVGYDNGYTF
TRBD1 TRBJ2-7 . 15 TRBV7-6 TGTGCCAGCAGCTTAGAAGCAGGGGGAAACTACGAGCAGTACTTC CASSLEAGGNYEQYF
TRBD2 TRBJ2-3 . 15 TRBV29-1 TGCAGCGGCCGACTAGCGGGGGGGCCTTTGTATACGCAGTATTTT CSGRLAGGPLYTQYF
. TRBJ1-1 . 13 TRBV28 TGTGCCAGCAGTAGGACAGTGAACACTGAAGCTTTCTTT CASSRTVNTEAFF
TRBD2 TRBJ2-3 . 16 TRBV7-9 TGTGCCAGCAGCCGGCCGGGACTAGCGGTCACAGATACGCAGTATTTT CASSRPGLAVTDTQYF
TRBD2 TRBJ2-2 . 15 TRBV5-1 TGCGCCAGCAGCGTTCCTAGCGGGAGTTCCGGGGAGCTGTTTTTT CASSVPSGSSGELFF
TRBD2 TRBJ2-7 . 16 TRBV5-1 TGCGCCAGCAGCTTGAGTACTAGCGGGAGTATGGGCGAGCAGTACTTC CASSLSTSGSMGEQYF
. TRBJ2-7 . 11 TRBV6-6 TGTGCCAGCAGAGGACTCAACGAGCAGTACTTC CASRGLNEQYF
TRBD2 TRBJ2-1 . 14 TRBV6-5 TGTGCCAGCAGAATCGGACTAGCGGGCAATGAGCAGTTCTTC CASRIGLAGNEQFF
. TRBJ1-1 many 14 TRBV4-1 TGCGCCAGCAGCCAAGATCAAGGGTACACTGAAGCTTTCTTT CASSQDQGYTEAFF
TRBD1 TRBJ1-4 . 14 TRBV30 TGTGCCTGGAGAGGCCGGGACAGTAATGAAAAACTGTTTTTT CAWRGRDSNEKLFF
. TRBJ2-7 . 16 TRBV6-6 TGTGCCAGCAGTTACGTATCCCAGGCGAGCTCCTACGAGCAGTACTTC CASSYVSQASSYEQYF
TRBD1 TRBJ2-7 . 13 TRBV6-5 TGTGCCAGCAGTCGGGACAGGGTGGCCGAGCAGTACTTC CASSRDRVAEQYF
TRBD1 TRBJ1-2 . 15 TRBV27 TGTGCCAGCAGTCCCGATGACAGGGGGGCCTATGGCTACACCTTC CASSPDDRGAYGYTF
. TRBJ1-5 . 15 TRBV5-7 TGTGCCAGCAGCTTTGGGCCCCGCTGGATACAGCCCCAGCATTTT CASSFGPRWIQPQHF
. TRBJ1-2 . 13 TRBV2 TGTGCCAGCAGTGGTCAGGGTGGCTATGGCTACACCTTC CASSGQGGYGYTF
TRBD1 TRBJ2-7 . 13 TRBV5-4 TGTGCCAGCAGCAGGGGACAGTTAAGCGAGCAGTACTTC CASSRGQLSEQYF
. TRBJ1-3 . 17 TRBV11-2 TGTGCCAGCAGCTTAAAAGGGGTAGGGGACTCTGGAAACACCATATATTTT CASSLKGVGDSGNTIYF
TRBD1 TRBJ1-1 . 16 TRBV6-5 TGTGCCAGCAGTTACCCGAGGGACAGGGGAGGGACTGAAGCTTTCTTT CASSYPRDRGGTEAFF
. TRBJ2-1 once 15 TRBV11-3 TGTGCCAGCAGCCCCCGACACGGATCCTACAATGAGCAGTTCTTC CASSPRHGSYNEQFF
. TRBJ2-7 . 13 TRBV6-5 TGTGCCAGCAGACAGGGCAGTTCCTACGAGCAGTACTTC CASRQGSSYEQYF
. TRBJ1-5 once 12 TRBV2 TGTGCCAGCGGAGGGGGTACCCAGCCCCAGCATTTT CASGGGTQPQHF
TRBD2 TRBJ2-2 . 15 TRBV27 TGTGCCAGCAAGCGGGAGGGATTGAACACCGGGGAGCTGTTTTTT CASKREGLNTGELFF
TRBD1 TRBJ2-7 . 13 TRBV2 TGTGCCAGCACGAGGACAGGGCTTTCCGAGCAGTACTTC CASTRTGLSEQYF